These 15 T cell receptor beta chains were all obtained from the same sample, sequenced in a study of graft-versus-host responses after intestinal transplantation. Assay used: immunoSEQ multiplex PCR; TCRdb lists only in-frame clones, some missing. The sample holds roughly 100,000 clones, roughly 89% seen once. No antigen has been assigned to these receptors. The specimen comprised unstimulated CD4+ T cells sorted from spleen or lymph node cells, sampled before transplant. These receptors originate from a human donor who was the organ donor for an intestinal transplant.

The chain carries TRBV4-2 and TRBJ2-7; no clear D. Germline V gene sequence: CDR1 LGHNA, CDR2 YNFKEQ. V lost 1 base and J lost 4, with 17 bases in between. CDR3 length: 16 amino acids. CDR3 amino acids: CASSQAVSPISYEQYF. As DNA, the CDR3 is TGTGCCAGCAGCCAAGCAGTGTCACCGATATCATACGAGCAGTACTTC.

Only a few counts were recorded for this clone. The chain recombines TRBV7-2 with TRBJ1-4; the match to TRBD1 covers 8 bases. V trimming: 4 bases; J trimming: 2 bases; junction bases outside the gene matches: 0. This CDR3 is 14 amino acids long. Germline V CDR1 and CDR2: SGHTA, FQGNSA. The CDR3 is CASSWDRTNEKLFF. DNA for the CDR3: TGTGCCAGCAGCTGGGACAGGACTAATGAAAAACTGTTTTTT.

This chain uses TRBV15 with TRBJ2-7; D is perhaps TRBD1 (6 bases). CDR1 and CDR2 (germline): LNHNV, YYDKDF (reference sequence). With 4 bases removed from V and 2 bases from J, the gap between germline ends came to 12 bases. This CDR3 has 14 residues. CDR3 sequence reads: CATSISGVTYEQYF. The DNA for the CDR3 is TGTGCCACCAGCATCTCAGGGGTAACCTACGAGCAGTACTTC.

This rearrangement joins TRBV5-4 to TRBJ2-5; perhaps TRBD1 as D (6 bases). The V gene's germline CDR1 is SGHNT and CDR2 YYREEE (reference sequence). The CDR3 is made up of 15 amino acids. Trimming removed 0 bases at V and 4 bases at J, with 13 bases between. The CDR3 region is CASSLDQGRGETQYF. The CDR3 DNA reads as TGTGCCAGCAGCTTGGATCAGGGGCGAGGAGAGACCCAGTACTTC. Full variable domain (remainder filled in from reference TRBV5-4 and TRBJ2-5): ETGVTQSPTHLIKTRGQQVTLRCSSQSGHNTVSWYQQALGQGPQFIFQYYREEENGRGNFPPRFSGLQFPNYSSELNVNALELDDSALYLCASSLDQGRGETQYFGPGTRLLVL.

This clone was found a few times. The chain uses TRBV2 and TRBJ1-5, with 11 bases matching TRBD1. Losses at the gene ends were 5 bases for V and 7 bases for J; bases not matched to a gene: 4. This CDR3 region has 14 residues. The germline gives CDR1 SNHLY, CDR2 FYNNEI. CDR3 DNA: TGTGCCAGCAGTAGGACAGGGGGCGTCCAGCCCCAGCATTTT. Translation: CASSRTGGVQPQHF. The variable domain in full, with the rest retrieved from reference TRBV2 and TRBJ1-5, is EPEVTQTPSHQVTQMGQEVILRCVPISNHLYFYWYRQILGQKVEFLVSFYNNEISEKSEIFDDQFSVERPDGSNFTLKIRSTKLEDSAMYFCASSRTGGVQPQHFGDGTRLSIL.

The J gene is TRBJ2-5, the V gene TRBV29-1, with D tentatively TRBD1 (6 bases). CDR1 and CDR2 from the germline V gene are SQVTM and ANQGSEA. The CDR3 has 13 amino acids. V dropped 3 bases and J dropped 5 bases, with 13 bases sitting between them. The CDR3 region has the DNA TGCAGCGTTGACCGGGGACAATGGGAGACCCAGTACTTC. Translating it yields CSVDRGQWETQYF.

To note about this clone: The same CDR3 is also encoded by other DNA sequences in this sample. The rearrangement uses TRBV7-9 and TRBJ1-3; TRBD1 agrees at 8 bases. CDR3 size: 14 residues. Per germline, CDR1 SEHNR and CDR2 FQNEAQ (reference sequence). V dropped 6 bases and J dropped 2; count of bases not matched to a gene: 3. The CDR3 nucleotides read TGTGCCAGCAGTTTACAGGGGGCTGGAAACACCATATATTTT. Its translation: CASSLQGAGNTIYF.

The rearrangement joins TRBV25-1 to TRBJ2-2; D is perhaps TRBD1 (6 bases). Trimming stripped 3 bases from V and 3 bases from J, with 8 bases between. This CDR3 has 14 residues. Germline V gene sequence: CDR1 MGHDK, CDR2 SYGVNS. CDR3: CASSDYRDTGELFF. Written as DNA, the CDR3 is TGTGCCAGCAGTGATTACAGGGACACCGGGGAGCTGTTTTTT.

The chain couples TRBV4-2 to TRBJ2-2, with D tentatively TRBD1 (6 bases). This CDR3 has 17 residues. Trimming cost V 1 base and J 7 bases, with 19 bases left between them. The germline CDR1 and CDR2 sequences are LGHNA and YNFKEQ. CDR3 sequence: CASSQVVTGTNVGELFF. The CDR3 DNA is TGTGCCAGCAGCCAAGTGGTGACCGGGACAAATGTCGGGGAGCTGTTTTTT.

The genes are TRBV28 and TRBJ1-2, with D hard to call. There are 12 residues in the CDR3. The V gene's germline CDR1 is MDHEN and CDR2 SYDVKM. V shed 7 bases and J shed 8 bases, with 14 bases lying between them. The CDR3 reads CASNLNFRGYTF. The CDR3 nucleotides are TGTGCCAGCAACCTAAACTTTCGGGGCTACACCTTC.

This sequence joins TRBV5-1 and TRBJ2-3; 8 positions match TRBD2. The V gene end was trimmed by 6 bases and the J gene end by 5 bases; junction bases not matched to a gene: 11. The CDR3 spans 15 residues. Germline V lookup: CDR1 SGHRS, CDR2 YFSETQ. CDR3 amino acids: CASNSNGGAGDTQYF. The CDR3 DNA follows: TGCGCCAGCAATTCTAACGGGGGGGCAGGAGATACGCAGTATTTT.

The CDR3 region is CASSLDSIIYEQYF. In nucleotides, the CDR3 is TGTGCCAGCAGCTTAGATAGTATCATCTACGAGCAGTACTTC. This chain links TRBV13 with TRBJ2-7; no clear D. Germline V gives CDR1 PRHDT, CDR2 FYEKMQ (reference sequence). CDR3 length: 14 amino acids. V lost 1 base to trimming and J lost 3 bases, with 10 bases between them. Combining the CDR3 with reference TRBV13 and TRBJ2-7 gives the whole variable domain AAGVIQSPRHLIKEKRETATLKCYPIPRHDTVYWYQQGPGQDPQFLISFYEKMQSDKGSIPDRFSAQQFSDYHSELNMSSLELGDSALYFCASSLDSIIYEQYFGPGTRLTVT.

The chain has TRBV5-1 and TRBJ2-5, with D perhaps matching TRBD1 (6 bases). Germline CDR1 reads SGHRS; CDR2 reads YFSETQ. The CDR3 contains 13 residues. The ends were cut back, 5 bases at V and 5 bases at J, with 13 bases in the middle. This CDR3 reads CASSGQPAETQYF. Here the CDR3 DNA reads TGCGCCAGCAGTGGACAGCCTGCGGAGACCCAGTACTTC.

The V gene is TRBV6-5, the J gene TRBJ1-5, with 9 bases matching TRBD1. The CDR3 consists of 14 residues. CDR1 and CDR2 from the germline V gene are MNHEY and SVGAGI. With 5 bases clipped from V and 10 bases from J, the junction kept 9 bases outside the gene matches. This chain's CDR3 is CASSKDRGGYPQHF. CDR3 nucleotide sequence: TGTGCCAGCAGTAAAGACAGGGGGGGGTATCCCCAGCATTTT.

This CDR3 is CASSPRTFYNEQFF. Here the CDR3 DNA reads TGCGCCAGCAGCCCCCGGACATTTTACAATGAGCAGTTCTTC. The chain joins TRBV5-1 to TRBJ2-1, with a weak D call TRBD1 (5 bases). Per germline, CDR1 SGHRS and CDR2 YFSETQ. This CDR3 comprises 14 residues. Deletions cut 4 bases from V and 4 bases from J, with 12 bases between.